The present T cell receptor (beta chain) was sequenced within a study of cytomegalovirus exposure and HLA in healthy donors. Study-level results: Relative to equally common others, HLA-associated TCR beta chains showed greater clonal expansion in a later analysis. Follow-up analysis later connected one missense variant in DCLRE1C with trimming of TCR beta V- and J-genes.

Regarding this clone: Antigen unknown.

PCR primers comprised 60 Vbeta and 13 Jbeta primers. The data were produced by immunoSEQ multiplex PCR, yet TCRdb's version contains in-frame clones alone and is incomplete. Of 120,000 or so clones in the sample, approximately 87% are singletons; the top ten hold around 20%. The sequence was collected from a young man in good health and CMV-seropositive. Sequencing input: PBMCs.

The chain's CDR3 is CASSLGQGVYEQYF. The CDR3 DNA follows: TGTGCCAGCAGCTTAGGACAGGGTGTTTACGAGCAGTACTTC. V gene TRBV11-2 combines with J gene TRBJ2-7; TRBD1 aligns across 7 bases. Unmatched junction bases numbered 4, after V lost 1 base and J lost 4 bases. Germline V CDR1 and CDR2: SGHAT, FQNNGV. The CDR3 contains 14 residues. The full variable domain, completed using reference TRBV11-2 and TRBJ2-7, is EAGVAQSPRYKIIEKRQSVAFWCNPISGHATLYWYQQILGQGPKLLIQFQNNGVVDDSQLPKDRFSAERLKGVDSTLKIQPAKLEDSAVYLCASSLGQGVYEQYFGPGTRLTVT.